This T cell receptor beta chain was profiled in a study of identical twins. Overall study results and limits: In cord blood, abundant beta clonotypes had fewer insertions; memory showed no trend. Potential partial confounding of zero-insertion analyses by invariant MAIT and iNKT cells was noted.

The CDR3 is 12 amino acids. Trimming took 4 bases from V and 5 from J, leaving 8 bases between them. Germline-derived CDR1 and CDR2 are KGHDR and SFDVKD. Turning to this clonotype: Its antigen is not identified.

TCRdb redid the calling of the 5' RACE reads with MiXCR, one entry per CDR3 protein. The top ten clones hold under 2% of a sample with approximately 890,000 distinct CDR3 sequences, about 12% of them seen once. These data also formed part of another study, on yellow fever vaccine responses in identical twins.

Input material: PBMCs. The receptor was isolated from a woman aged 18-29 years in good health. The V gene is TRBV24-1, the J gene TRBJ2-7, with a tentative D call TRBD1 (5 bases). The CDR3 is CATSDRRDEQYF. CDR3 DNA: TGTGCCACCAGTGACCGCAGGGACGAGCAGTACTTC.